This T cell receptor beta chain is from a study of T cells in Graves' hyperthyroidism and ophthalmopathy. CDR1 and CDR2 from the germline V gene are SGHVS and FQNEAQ. J lost 7 bases, V lost 5 bases, and 12 bases had no gene match. The CDR3 is made up of 16 amino acids. In the case of this clonotype: Antigen: not known.

It was RNA transcripts that yielded the amplified TCR beta CDR3 regions. With the HTBI primer set, the TCR CDR3 went through a first round of RT-PCR. TCRdb independently ran MiXCR on the multiplex PCR reads; one entry per CDR3 protein. Of hundreds of thousands of distinct CDR3 sequences in the sample, 14% were seen once. Regarding the study as a whole: Blood also showed most of the thyroid clonotypes that were expanded above 0.001.

Disease duration under 2 months; hyperthyroidism patients were aged 18 to 65. The specimen was blood. J is TRBJ2-5 and V is TRBV7-8, with 11 bases identical to TRBD2. The TCR was taken from a woman aged 40 to 50 with Graves' hyperthyroidism. CDR3 amino acids: CASSRVAGGPLGTQYF. In DNA form, the CDR3 reads TGTGCCAGCAGCAGAGTAGCGGGAGGGCCCCTCGGGACCCAGTACTTC.